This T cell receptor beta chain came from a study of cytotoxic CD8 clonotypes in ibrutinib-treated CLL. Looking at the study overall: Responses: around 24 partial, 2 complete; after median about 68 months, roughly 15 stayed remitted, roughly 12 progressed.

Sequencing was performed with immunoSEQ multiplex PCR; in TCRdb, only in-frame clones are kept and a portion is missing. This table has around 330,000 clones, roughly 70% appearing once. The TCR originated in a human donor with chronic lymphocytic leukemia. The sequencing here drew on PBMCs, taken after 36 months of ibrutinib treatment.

The CDR3 reads CASSLGGLGYEQYF. CDR3 sequence (DNA): TGTGCCAGCAGCTTGGGAGGGTTGGGTTACGAGCAGTACTTC. The chain has TRBV5-6 and TRBJ2-7, with a weak D call TRBD2 (5 bases). The CDR3 runs 14 residues. CDR1 and CDR2 (germline): SGHDT, YYEEEE. The V end lost 0 bases, the J end lost 4 bases, and 11 bases lay between the germline ends. The full variable domain, with the rest looked up from reference TRBV5-6 and TRBJ2-7, is DAGVTQSPTHLIKTRGQQVTLRCSPKSGHDTVSWYQQALGQGPQFIFQYYEEEERQRGNFPDRFSGHQFPNYSSELNVNALLLGDSALYLCASSLGGLGYEQYFGPGTRLTVT.